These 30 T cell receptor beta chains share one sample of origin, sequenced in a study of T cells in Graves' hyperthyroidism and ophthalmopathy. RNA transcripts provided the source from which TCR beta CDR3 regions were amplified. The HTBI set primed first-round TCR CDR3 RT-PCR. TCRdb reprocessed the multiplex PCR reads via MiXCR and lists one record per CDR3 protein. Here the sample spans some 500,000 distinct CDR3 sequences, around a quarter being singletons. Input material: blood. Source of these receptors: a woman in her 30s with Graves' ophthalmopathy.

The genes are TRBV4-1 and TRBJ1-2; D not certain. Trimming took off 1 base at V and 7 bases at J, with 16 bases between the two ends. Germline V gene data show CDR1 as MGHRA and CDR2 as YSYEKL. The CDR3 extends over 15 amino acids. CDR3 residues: CASSQVVVLDCGYTF. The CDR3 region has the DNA TGCGCCAGCAGCCAAGTTGTGGTTTTGGACTGTGGCTACACCTTC.

DNA of the CDR3: TGTGCCAGCAGTTACTCGTGGATCCGGGACGTGTCTGAAGCTTTCTTT. It is translated as CASSYSWIRDVSEAFF. The genes are TRBV6-5 and TRBJ1-1, with D possibly matching TRBD1 (5 bases). CDR1 is MNHEY and CDR2 is SVGAGI in the germline V gene. V was cut by 0 bases and J by 6 bases, with 17 bases left in between. This CDR3 is 16 amino acids long.

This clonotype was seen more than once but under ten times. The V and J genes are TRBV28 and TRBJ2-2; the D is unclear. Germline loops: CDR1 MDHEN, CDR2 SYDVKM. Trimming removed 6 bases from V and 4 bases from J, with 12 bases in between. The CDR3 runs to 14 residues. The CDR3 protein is CASRPPGRTGELFF. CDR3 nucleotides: TGTGCCAGCAGGCCCCCCGGCCGCACCGGGGAGCTGTTTTTT.

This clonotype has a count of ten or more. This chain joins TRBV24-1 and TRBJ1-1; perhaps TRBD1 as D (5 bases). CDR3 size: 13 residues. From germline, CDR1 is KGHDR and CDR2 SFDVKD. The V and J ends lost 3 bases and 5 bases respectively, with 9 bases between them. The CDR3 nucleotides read TGTGCCACCAGTGATCAGGGATTTACTGAAGCTTTCTTT. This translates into CATSDQGFTEAFF.

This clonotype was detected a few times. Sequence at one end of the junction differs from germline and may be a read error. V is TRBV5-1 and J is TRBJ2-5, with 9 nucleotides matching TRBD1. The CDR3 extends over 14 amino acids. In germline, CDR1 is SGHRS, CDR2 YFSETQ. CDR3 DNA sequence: TGCGCCAGCGGCACAGGGGGCGCAGGGGAGACCCGGTACTTC. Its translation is CASGTGGAGETRYF.

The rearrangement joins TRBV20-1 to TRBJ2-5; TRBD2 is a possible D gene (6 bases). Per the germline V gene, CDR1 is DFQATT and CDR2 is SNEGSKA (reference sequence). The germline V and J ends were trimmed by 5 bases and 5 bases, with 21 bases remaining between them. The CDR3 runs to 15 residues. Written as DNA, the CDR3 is TGCAGTGCTGACTCCGGGACTGGCCTGAGGGAGACCCAGTACTTC. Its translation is CSADSGTGLRETQYF.

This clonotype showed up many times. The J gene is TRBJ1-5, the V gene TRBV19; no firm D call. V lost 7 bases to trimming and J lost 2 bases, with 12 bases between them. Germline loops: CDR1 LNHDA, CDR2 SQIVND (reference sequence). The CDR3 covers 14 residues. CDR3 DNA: TGTGCCAGTAACGCGCGGTGGGGCAATCAGCCCCAGCATTTT. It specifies CASNARWGNQPQHF. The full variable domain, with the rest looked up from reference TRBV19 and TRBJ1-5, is DGGITQSPKYLFRKEGQNVTLSCEQNLNHDAMYWYRQDPGQGLRLIYYSQIVNDFQKGDIAEGYSVSREKKESFPLTVTSAQKNPTAFYLCASNARWGNQPQHFGDGTRLSIL.

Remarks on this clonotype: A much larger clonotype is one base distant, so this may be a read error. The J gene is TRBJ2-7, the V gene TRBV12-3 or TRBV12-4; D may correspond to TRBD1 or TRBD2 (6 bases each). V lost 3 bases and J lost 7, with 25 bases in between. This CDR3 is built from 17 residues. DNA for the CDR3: TGTGCCAGCAGTTTTAATGGGGGGCAGTCACTAAGGTGGGAGCAGTACTTC. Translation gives CASSFNGGQSLRWEQYF.

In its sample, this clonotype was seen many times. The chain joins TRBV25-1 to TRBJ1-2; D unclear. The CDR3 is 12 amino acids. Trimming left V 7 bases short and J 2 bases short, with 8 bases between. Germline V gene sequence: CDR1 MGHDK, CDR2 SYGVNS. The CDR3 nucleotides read TGTGCCAGCACCGGAGAGAACTATGGCTACACCTTC. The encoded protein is CASTGENYGYTF.

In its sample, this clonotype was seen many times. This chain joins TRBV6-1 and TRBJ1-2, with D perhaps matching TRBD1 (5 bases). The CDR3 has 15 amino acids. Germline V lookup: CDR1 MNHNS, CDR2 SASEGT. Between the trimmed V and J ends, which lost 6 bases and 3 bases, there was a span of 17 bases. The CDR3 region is CASRRVDRSDYGYTF. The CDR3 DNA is TGTGCCAGCAGACGAGTAGACAGATCCGACTATGGCTACACCTTC.

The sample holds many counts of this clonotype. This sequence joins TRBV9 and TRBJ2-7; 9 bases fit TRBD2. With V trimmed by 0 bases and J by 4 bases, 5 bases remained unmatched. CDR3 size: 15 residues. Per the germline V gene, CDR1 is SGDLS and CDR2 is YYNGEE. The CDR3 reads CASSVGGGAGYEQYF. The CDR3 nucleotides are TGTGCCAGCAGCGTAGGCGGGGGGGCAGGGTACGAGCAGTACTTC. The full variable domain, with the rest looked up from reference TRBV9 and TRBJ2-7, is DSGVTQTPKHLITATGQRVTLRCSPRSGDLSVYWYQQSLDQGLQFLIQYYNGEERAKGNILERFSAQQFPDLHSELNLSSLELGDSALYFCASSVGGGAGYEQYFGPGTRLTVT.

This CDR3 is CASSSDRALYEQYF. Written as DNA, the CDR3 is TGTGCCAGCAGTTCGGACCGGGCCCTATACGAGCAGTACTTC. The rearrangement joins TRBV28 to TRBJ2-7; D is undetermined. V gave up 4 bases and J gave up 4 bases, with 14 bases separating them. CDR1 and CDR2 from the germline V gene are MDHEN and SYDVKM. CDR3 length: 14 amino acids.

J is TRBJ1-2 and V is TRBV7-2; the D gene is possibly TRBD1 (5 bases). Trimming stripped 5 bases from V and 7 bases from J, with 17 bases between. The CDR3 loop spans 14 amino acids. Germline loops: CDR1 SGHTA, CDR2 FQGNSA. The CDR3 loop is CASSAFVGGGGYTF. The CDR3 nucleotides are TGTGCCAGCAGCGCCTTTGTCGGCGGGGGTGGCTACACCTTC.

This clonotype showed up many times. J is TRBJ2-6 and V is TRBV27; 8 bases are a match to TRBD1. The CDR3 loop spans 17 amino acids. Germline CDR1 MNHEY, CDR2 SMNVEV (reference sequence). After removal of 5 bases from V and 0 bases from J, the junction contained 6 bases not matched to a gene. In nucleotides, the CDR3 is TGTGCCAGCAGTAGGGGACAGGCCAACTCTGGGGCCAACGTCCTGACTTTC. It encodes CASSRGQANSGANVLTF.

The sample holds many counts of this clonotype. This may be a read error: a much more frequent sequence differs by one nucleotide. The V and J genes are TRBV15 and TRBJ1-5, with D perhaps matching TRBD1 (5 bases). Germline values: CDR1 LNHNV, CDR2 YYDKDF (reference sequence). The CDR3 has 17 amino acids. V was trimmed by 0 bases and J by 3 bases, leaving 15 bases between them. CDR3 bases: TGTGCCACCAGCAGAGATATAGGGGCCGCGGACAATCAGCCCCAGCATTTT. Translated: CATSRDIGAADNQPQHF.

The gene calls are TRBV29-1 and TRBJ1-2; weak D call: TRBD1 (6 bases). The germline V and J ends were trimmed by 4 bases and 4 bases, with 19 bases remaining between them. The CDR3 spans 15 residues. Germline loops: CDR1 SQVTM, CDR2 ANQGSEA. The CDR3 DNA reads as TGCAGCGTTGGGGGGCCTGGAGGGAGGCCCTATGGCTACACCTTC. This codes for CSVGGPGGRPYGYTF.

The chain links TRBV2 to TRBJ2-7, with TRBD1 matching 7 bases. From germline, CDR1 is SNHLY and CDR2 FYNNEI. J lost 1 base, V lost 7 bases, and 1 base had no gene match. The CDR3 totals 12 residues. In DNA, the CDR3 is TGTGCCAGCAAGGGACAGTCCTACGAGCAGTACTTC. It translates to CASKGQSYEQYF.

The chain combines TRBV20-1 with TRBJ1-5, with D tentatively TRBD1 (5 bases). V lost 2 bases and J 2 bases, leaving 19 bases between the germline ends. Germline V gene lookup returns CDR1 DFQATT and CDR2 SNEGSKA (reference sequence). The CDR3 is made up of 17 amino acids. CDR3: CSARSPHWGGGNQPQHF. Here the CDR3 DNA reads TGCAGTGCTAGATCGCCGCACTGGGGCGGTGGCAATCAGCCCCAGCATTTT.

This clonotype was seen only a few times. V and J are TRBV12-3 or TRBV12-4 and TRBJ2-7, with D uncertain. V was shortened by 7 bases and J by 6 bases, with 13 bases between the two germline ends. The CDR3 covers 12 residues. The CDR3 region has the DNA TGTGCCAGCACCCCAGACATCGGCGAGCAGTACTTC. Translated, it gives CASTPDIGEQYF.

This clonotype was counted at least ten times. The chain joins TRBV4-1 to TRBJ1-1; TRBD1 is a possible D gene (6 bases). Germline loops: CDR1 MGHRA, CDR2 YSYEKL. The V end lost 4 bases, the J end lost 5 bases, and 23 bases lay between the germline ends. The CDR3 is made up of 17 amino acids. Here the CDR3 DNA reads TGCGCCAGCAGCCGCCTAGGCGGGGGGGGGCCGGGGACTGAAGCTTTCTTT. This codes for CASSRLGGGGPGTEAFF.

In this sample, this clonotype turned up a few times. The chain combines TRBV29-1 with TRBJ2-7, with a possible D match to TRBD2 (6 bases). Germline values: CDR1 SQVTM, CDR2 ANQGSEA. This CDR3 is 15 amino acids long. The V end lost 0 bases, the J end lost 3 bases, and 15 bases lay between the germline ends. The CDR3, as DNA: TGCAGCGTTGAAGATCCCGGGACTGAAGACTACGAGCAGTACTTC. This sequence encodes CSVEDPGTEDYEQYF.

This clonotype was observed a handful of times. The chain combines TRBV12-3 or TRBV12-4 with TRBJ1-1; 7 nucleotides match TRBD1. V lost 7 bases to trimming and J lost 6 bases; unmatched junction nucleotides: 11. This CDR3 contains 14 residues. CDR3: CASIQGGSRAEAFF. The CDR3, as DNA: TGTGCCAGCATTCAGGGGGGAAGTCGGGCTGAAGCTTTCTTT.

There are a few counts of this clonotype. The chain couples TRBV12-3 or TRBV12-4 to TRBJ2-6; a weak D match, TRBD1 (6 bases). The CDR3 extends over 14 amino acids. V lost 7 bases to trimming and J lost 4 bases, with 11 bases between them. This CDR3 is CASITGFGANVLTF. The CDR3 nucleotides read TGTGCCAGCATTACAGGGTTCGGGGCCAACGTCCTGACTTTC.

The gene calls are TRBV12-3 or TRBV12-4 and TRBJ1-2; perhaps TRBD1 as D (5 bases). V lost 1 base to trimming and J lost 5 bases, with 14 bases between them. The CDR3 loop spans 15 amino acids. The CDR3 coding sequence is TGTGCCAGCAGTTTAGGTCGGGGGAGGGCTTATGGCTACACCTTC. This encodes CASSLGRGRAYGYTF.

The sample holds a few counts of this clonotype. The CDR3 DNA follows: TGCAGTGCAGACCACCGGGACAGGGGCTCCTACGAGCAGTACTTC. It is translated as CSADHRDRGSYEQYF. V usage is TRBV20-1 and J usage is TRBJ2-7, with 10 nucleotides matching TRBD1. This CDR3 region has 15 residues. CDR1 and CDR2 from the germline V gene are DFQATT and SNEGSKA (reference sequence). V gave up 6 bases and J gave up 0 bases; unmatched junction bases: 8.

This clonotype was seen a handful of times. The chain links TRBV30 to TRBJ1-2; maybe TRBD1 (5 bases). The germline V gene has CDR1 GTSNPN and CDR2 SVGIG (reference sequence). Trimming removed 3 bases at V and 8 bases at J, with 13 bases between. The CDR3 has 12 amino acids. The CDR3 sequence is CAWRIRGGGYTF. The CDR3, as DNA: TGTGCCTGGAGGATTAGGGGAGGGGGCTACACCTTC.

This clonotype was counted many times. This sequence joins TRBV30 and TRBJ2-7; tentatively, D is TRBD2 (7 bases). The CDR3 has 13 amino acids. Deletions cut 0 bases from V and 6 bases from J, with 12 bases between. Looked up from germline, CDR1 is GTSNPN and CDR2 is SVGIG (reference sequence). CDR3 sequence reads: CAWSVLGGREQYF. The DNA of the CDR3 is TGTGCCTGGAGTGTATTGGGGGGGCGCGAGCAGTACTTC.

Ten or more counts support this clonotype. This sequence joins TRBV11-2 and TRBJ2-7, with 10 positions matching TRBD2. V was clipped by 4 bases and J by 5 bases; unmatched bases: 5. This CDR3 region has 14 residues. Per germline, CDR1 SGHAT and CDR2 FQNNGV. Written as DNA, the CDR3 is TGTGCCAGCAGCTCACTAGCGGGGAAGGACGAGCAGTACTTC. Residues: CASSSLAGKDEQYF.

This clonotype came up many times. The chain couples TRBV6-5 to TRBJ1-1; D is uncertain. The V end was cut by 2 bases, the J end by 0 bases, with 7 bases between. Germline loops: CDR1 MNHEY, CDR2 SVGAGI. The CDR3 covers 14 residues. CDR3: CASSYGRVNTEAFF. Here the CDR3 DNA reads TGTGCCAGCAGTTACGGGAGGGTGAACACTGAAGCTTTCTTT.

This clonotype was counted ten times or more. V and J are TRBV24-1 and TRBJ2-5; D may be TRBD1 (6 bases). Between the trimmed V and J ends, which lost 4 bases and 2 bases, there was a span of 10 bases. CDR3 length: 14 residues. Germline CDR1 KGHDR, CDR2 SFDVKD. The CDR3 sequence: CATSDLDRQETQYF. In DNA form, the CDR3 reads TGTGCCACCAGTGACTTAGACAGGCAAGAGACCCAGTACTTC.